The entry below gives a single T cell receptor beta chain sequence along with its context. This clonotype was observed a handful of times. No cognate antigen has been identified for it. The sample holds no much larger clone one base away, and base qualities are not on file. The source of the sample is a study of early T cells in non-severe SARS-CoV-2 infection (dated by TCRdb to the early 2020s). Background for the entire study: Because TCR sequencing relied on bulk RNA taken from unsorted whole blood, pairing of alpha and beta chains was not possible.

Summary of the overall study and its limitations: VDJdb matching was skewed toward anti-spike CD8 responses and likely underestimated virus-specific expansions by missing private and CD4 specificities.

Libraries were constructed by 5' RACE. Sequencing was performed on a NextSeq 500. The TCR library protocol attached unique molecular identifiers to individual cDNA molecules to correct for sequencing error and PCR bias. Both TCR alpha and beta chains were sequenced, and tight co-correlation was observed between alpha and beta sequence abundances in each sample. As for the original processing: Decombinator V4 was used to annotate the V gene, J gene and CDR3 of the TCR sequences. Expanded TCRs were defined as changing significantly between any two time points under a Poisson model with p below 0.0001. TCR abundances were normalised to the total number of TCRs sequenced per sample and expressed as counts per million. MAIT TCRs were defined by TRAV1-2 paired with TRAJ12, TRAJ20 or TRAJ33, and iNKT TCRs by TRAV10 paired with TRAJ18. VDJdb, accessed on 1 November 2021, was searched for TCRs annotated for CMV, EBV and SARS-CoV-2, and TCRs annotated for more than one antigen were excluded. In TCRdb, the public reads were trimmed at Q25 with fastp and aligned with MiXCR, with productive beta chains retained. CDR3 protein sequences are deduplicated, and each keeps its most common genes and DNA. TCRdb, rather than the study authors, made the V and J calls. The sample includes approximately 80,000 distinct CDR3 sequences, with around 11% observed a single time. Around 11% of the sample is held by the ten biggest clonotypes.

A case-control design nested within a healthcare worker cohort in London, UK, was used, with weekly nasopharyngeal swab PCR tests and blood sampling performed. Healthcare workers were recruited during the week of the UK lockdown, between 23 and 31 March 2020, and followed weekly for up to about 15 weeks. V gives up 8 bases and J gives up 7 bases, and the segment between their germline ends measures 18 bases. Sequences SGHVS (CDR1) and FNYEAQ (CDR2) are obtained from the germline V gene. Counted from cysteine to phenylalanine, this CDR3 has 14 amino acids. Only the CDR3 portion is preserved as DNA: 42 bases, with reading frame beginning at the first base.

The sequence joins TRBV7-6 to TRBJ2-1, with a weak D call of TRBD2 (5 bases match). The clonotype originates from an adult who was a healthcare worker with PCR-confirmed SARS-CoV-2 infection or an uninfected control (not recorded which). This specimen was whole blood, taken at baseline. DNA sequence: TGTGCCAGCTCCCCCCGGCTAGCAGAGAATGAGCAGTTCTTC. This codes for CASSPRLAENEQFF.